This T cell receptor beta chain was identified during a study of cytomegalovirus exposure and HLA in healthy donors. The PCR was carried out with 60 Vbeta primers and 13 Jbeta primers. This table comes from immunoSEQ multiplex PCR, and its TCRdb copy is limited to in-frame clones, with some not included. The data show some 84,000 clones, roughly 80% seen once. This CDR3 has 14 residues. The V end lost 6 bases, the J end lost 6 bases, and 15 bases lay between the germline ends. CDR1 MDHEN and CDR2 SYDVKM come from the germline V gene. This chain links TRBV28 with TRBJ1-5; possibly TRBD1 for D (5 bases). The sequence was collected from a boy aged 10-17 years in good health and CMV-seronegative. Sequencing input: PBMCs. For the CDR3, the DNA is TGTGCCAGCAGCTCGACAGCGTGGGGTCAGCCCCAGCATTTT. It specifies CASSSTAWGQPQHF.